Each of the 27 T cell receptor beta chains below was sequenced from the same sample in a study of shared clonotypes between healthy human individuals. The repertoire was sequenced with immunoSEQ multiplex PCR; TCRdb's copy has only in-frame clones and lacks some. The sample has roughly 1,600,000 clones; 98% to 99% are singletons. Input material: naive CD4+ T cells sorted from blood. Sample subset: CD45RA+ positively selected. The receptor source for this set is a young man in good health.

In this sample, this clone turned up once. The J gene is TRBJ2-5, the V gene TRBV28, with a possible D match to TRBD2 (6 bases). The CDR3 covers 16 residues. Trimming cost V 4 bases and J 5 bases, with 20 bases left between them. The germline V gene encodes CDR1 MDHEN and CDR2 SYDVKM. The CDR3 DNA reads TGTGCCAGCAGTTCCCCCTTCGGGGCGGGGTTCGAGACCCAGTACTTC. This translates into CASSSPFGAGFETQYF.

V usage is TRBV10-3 and J usage is TRBJ2-3, with 7 bases matching TRBD2. The CDR3 is 14 residues long. V was clipped by 6 bases and J by 0 bases; unmatched bases: 3. Germline V gives CDR1 ENHRY, CDR2 SYGVKD. In DNA, the CDR3 is TGTGCCATCAGAACTAGCGCTAGCACAGATACGCAGTATTTT. This translates into CAIRTSASTDTQYF.

This clone was seen only a few times. V and J are TRBV7-3 and TRBJ1-1, with no clear D. Per the germline V gene, CDR1 is SGHTA and CDR2 is FQGTGA. V lost 1 base and J lost 3, with 21 bases in between. The CDR3 is 18 amino acids. The CDR3 nucleotides are TGTGCCAGCAGCTTAAGGGAGGAACTAATGATGTCAGACACTGAAGCTTTCTTT. Translated, it gives CASSLREELMMSDTEAFF.

This sequence joins TRBV5-4 and TRBJ2-1; D is ambiguous. Germline assignment: CDR1 SGHNT and CDR2 YYREEE (reference sequence). CDR3 length: 15 amino acids. The V end lost 1 base, the J end lost 1 base, and 9 bases lay between the germline ends. CDR3 sequence: CASSLKDLSYNEQFF. The CDR3 DNA reads TGTGCCAGCAGCTTGAAGGACCTTTCCTACAATGAGCAGTTCTTC. The variable domain in full, completed from reference TRBV5-4 and TRBJ2-1, reads ETGVTQSPTHLIKTRGQQVTLRCSSQSGHNTVSWYQQALGQGPQFIFQYYREEENGRGNFPPRFSGLQFPNYSSELNVNALELDDSALYLCASSLKDLSYNEQFFGPGTRLTVL.

The chain couples TRBV30 to TRBJ1-2; D unclear. Trimming pared 3 bases from V and 2 bases from J, leaving 10 bases between. This CDR3 spans 13 amino acids. Germline CDR1 is GTSNPN and CDR2 is SVGIG (reference sequence). The CDR3 region has the DNA TGTGCCTGGAGATGGGGAGCCAACTATGGCTACACCTTC. This translates into CAWRWGANYGYTF.

CDR3 nucleotide sequence: TGCGCCAGCAGCGGACGGATTAGATTGGGGACTGAAGCTTTCTTT. Amino acid sequence: CASSGRIRLGTEAFF. The chain employs TRBV10-2 and TRBJ1-1; D unclear. Germline V gene lookup returns CDR1 WSHSY and CDR2 SAAADI. Trimming took 6 bases from V and 5 from J, leaving 19 bases between them. The CDR3 length is 15 residues.

The genes are TRBV5-1 and TRBJ2-7; TRBD2 matches at 11 bases. Germline V gives CDR1 SGHRS, CDR2 YFSETQ. The CDR3 extends over 14 amino acids. Trimming removed 7 bases from V and 3 bases from J; junction bases left unmatched: 6. The CDR3 DNA reads as TGCGCCAGCTTCGGGGGACTAGCGGACTACGAGCAGTACTTC. Its protein product is CASFGGLADYEQYF.

V and J are TRBV5-4 and TRBJ2-1, with a possible D match to TRBD1 (5 bases). The CDR3 totals 15 residues. V was clipped by 0 bases and J by 2 bases, with 9 bases between them. Germline loops: CDR1 SGHNT, CDR2 YYREEE (reference sequence). The CDR3 nucleotides read TGTGCCAGCAGCTTGGAGGGGTCCGCCTACAATGAGCAGTTCTTC. This encodes CASSLEGSAYNEQFF.

The chain recombines TRBV18 with TRBJ2-1; TRBD2 aligns across 9 bases. With 3 bases clipped from V and 7 bases from J, the junction kept 7 bases outside the gene matches. Germline V gene data show CDR1 as KGHSH and CDR2 as LQKENI. The CDR3 consists of 15 residues. The CDR3 sequence: CASSPREGDWNEQFF. CDR3 DNA sequence: TGTGCCAGCTCACCGCGGGAGGGCGATTGGAATGAGCAGTTCTTC.

The chain uses TRBV5-3 and TRBJ2-5; TRBD1 is a possible D gene (6 bases). TRBV5-3 is assigned to the ORF class and has an uncertain function. V lost 0 bases and J lost 2, with 14 bases in between. The CDR3 contains 16 residues. The CDR3 region is CARSLATGQLQETQYF. In DNA, the CDR3 is TGTGCCAGAAGCTTGGCCACTGGACAGTTACAAGAGACCCAGTACTTC.

This sequence joins TRBV5-1 and TRBJ2-3, with 7 bases aligning to TRBD1. From germline, CDR1 is SGHRS and CDR2 YFSETQ. This CDR3 has 15 residues. With V trimmed by 0 bases and J by 4 bases, 5 bases remained unmatched. CDR3 nucleotides: TGCGCCAGCAGCTTGGTGTCAGACAGGGCAGATACGCAGTATTTT. Protein sequence: CASSLVSDRADTQYF.

The CDR3 nucleotides are TGTGCCAGCAGCGCCGCTAGCGGCTCCTACGAGCAGTACTTC. Translating it yields CASSAASGSYEQYF. The chain is built from TRBV9 and TRBJ2-7, with TRBD2 matching over 7 bases. Germline CDR1 is SGDLS and CDR2 is YYNGEE. V was pared by 3 bases and J by 0 bases, with 3 bases of the junction left unmatched. The CDR3 contains 14 residues.

The chain employs TRBV10-2 and TRBJ2-1, with 8 nucleotides matching TRBD2. Germline assignment: CDR1 WSHSY and CDR2 SAAADI. CDR3 length: 14 amino acids. With V trimmed by 6 bases and J by 6 bases, 7 bases remained unmatched. CDR3 region: CASRLAGLINEQFF. CDR3 bases: TGCGCCAGCAGGCTAGCGGGCCTAATCAATGAGCAGTTCTTC.

The V and J genes are TRBV28 and TRBJ2-7; 13 nucleotides align to TRBD2. CDR1 is MDHEN, CDR2 SYDVKM, per germline. The junction had 10 bases not matched to a gene; V was cut back by 7 bases and J by 7 bases. The CDR3 spans 15 residues. The CDR3 nucleotides are TGTGCCAGCAACCGACTAGCGGGAGGATTGAGGGAGCAGTACTTC. This encodes CASNRLAGGLREQYF.

V usage is TRBV6-5 and J usage is TRBJ2-7; no clear D. Trimming left V 2 bases short and J 7 bases short, with 12 bases between. CDR3 size: 13 residues. Germline CDR1 reads MNHEY; CDR2 reads SVGAGI. The CDR3 region has the DNA TGTGCCAGCAGTTACCTCGGATTTGTTGAGCAGTACTTC. Protein: CASSYLGFVEQYF.

V gene TRBV19 combines with J gene TRBJ2-1; weak D call: TRBD2 (5 bases). V lost 1 base, J lost 2 bases, and 9 bases lay in between. This CDR3 is built from 15 residues. Germline CDR1 LNHDA, CDR2 SQIVND (reference sequence). Here the CDR3 reads CASSIVPAAYNEQFF. The CDR3 coding sequence is TGTGCCAGTAGTATAGTTCCAGCGGCCTACAATGAGCAGTTCTTC.

The chain joins TRBV5-1 to TRBJ2-1; a possible D gene is TRBD2 (5 bases). With 1 base removed from V and 5 bases from J, the gap between germline ends came to 13 bases. The germline V gene has CDR1 SGHRS and CDR2 YFSETQ. CDR3 length equals 15 residues. As DNA, the CDR3 is TGCGCCAGCAGCTTGTCCGGGAAGACCGACAATGAGCAGTTCTTC. Translating gives CASSLSGKTDNEQFF.

The chain links TRBV27 to TRBJ1-4; no definite D call. This CDR3 is built from 13 residues. Germline CDR1 and CDR2: MNHEY and SMNVEV (reference sequence). Trimming stripped 5 bases from V and 0 bases from J, with 4 bases between. This CDR3 is CASSPATNEKLFF. The CDR3 DNA sequence: TGTGCCAGCAGTCCAGCAACTAATGAAAAACTGTTTTTT.

This rearrangement joins TRBV25-1 to TRBJ2-2; D gene unclear. The germline V and J ends were trimmed by 1 base and 5 bases, with 8 bases remaining between them. CDR1 is MGHDK, CDR2 SYGVNS, per germline. The CDR3 loop spans 14 amino acids. CDR3 bases: TGTGCCAGCAGTGAATGGTTAGAAACCGGGGAGCTGTTTTTT. Protein: CASSEWLETGELFF. The full variable domain, with the rest looked up from reference TRBV25-1 and TRBJ2-2, is EADIYQTPRYLVIGTGKKITLECSQTMGHDKMYWYQQDPGMELHLIHYSYGVNSTEKGDLSSESTVSRIRTEHFPLTLESARPSHTSQYLCASSEWLETGELFFGEGSRLTVL.

The chain carries TRBV5-6 and TRBJ2-3; 10 positions match TRBD2. CDR3 size: 17 residues. Looked up from germline, CDR1 is SGHDT and CDR2 is YYEEEE. The V gene end was trimmed by 0 bases and the J gene end by 0 bases; junction bases not matched to a gene: 4. The CDR3 region has the DNA TGTGCCAGCAGCTTGGGAACTAGCGGGACAAGCACAGATACGCAGTATTTT. It is translated as CASSLGTSGTSTDTQYF.

The rearrangement joins TRBV5-1 to TRBJ2-1; TRBD2 is a possible D gene (6 bases). The V end was cut by 4 bases, the J end by 8 bases, with 10 bases between. The CDR3 sequence is 12 residues long. Germline CDR1 is SGHRS and CDR2 is YFSETQ. In DNA form, the CDR3 reads TGCGCCAGCAGCCCGGAGGGCGATGAGCAGTTCTTC. Residues: CASSPEGDEQFF.

J is TRBJ2-7 and V is TRBV4-1; tentative D call: TRBD2 (6 bases). Germline lookup yields CDR1 MGHRA and CDR2 YSYEKL. Trimming stripped 2 bases from V and 2 bases from J, with 13 bases between. This CDR3 is 15 amino acids long. The CDR3 spells CASSQTFPGAYEQYF. The CDR3 DNA sequence: TGCGCCAGCAGCCAAACATTTCCGGGGGCCTACGAGCAGTACTTC.

The chain has TRBV10-1 and TRBJ2-7; 8 nucleotides agree with TRBD1. The CDR3 is made up of 14 amino acids. V lost 2 bases, J lost 6 bases, and 6 bases stayed unmatched. Germline V CDR1 and CDR2: WNHNN, SYGVQD (reference sequence). In DNA form, the CDR3 reads TGCGCCAGCAGTGAGGGACAGGGACGGGGCGAGCAGTACTTC. It specifies CASSEGQGRGEQYF.

This chain joins TRBV28 and TRBJ1-2, with TRBD1 as a possible D gene (5 bases). The CDR3 loop spans 13 amino acids. The germline V gene has CDR1 MDHEN and CDR2 SYDVKM. The germline V and J ends were trimmed by 3 bases and 3 bases, with 8 bases remaining between them. The CDR3 DNA reads as TGTGCCAGCAGTTTCGAGGGGCACTATGGCTACACCTTC. It translates to CASSFEGHYGYTF.

This sequence joins TRBV19 and TRBJ2-1; D is undetermined. This CDR3 is 15 amino acids long. Germline V gene sequence: CDR1 LNHDA, CDR2 SQIVND (reference sequence). The germline V and J ends were trimmed by 3 bases and 2 bases, with 11 bases remaining between them. The CDR3: CASSMRYWTYNEQFF. The CDR3 nucleotides read TGTGCCAGTAGTATGAGGTACTGGACCTACAATGAGCAGTTCTTC.

This clone appeared once. The chain joins TRBV15 to TRBJ2-2; D gene uncertain. CDR1 and CDR2 from the germline V gene are LNHNV and YYDKDF (reference sequence). This CDR3 is 14 amino acids long. With 0 bases removed from V and 6 bases from J, the gap between germline ends came to 8 bases. Written as DNA, the CDR3 is TGTGCCACCAGCAGAGATCATAGCTCCGGGGAGCTGTTTTTT. This sequence encodes CATSRDHSSGELFF.

Regarding this clone: Other DNA sequences of this sample code for an identical CDR3. This chain uses TRBV19 with TRBJ2-7; maybe TRBD2 (6 bases). CDR1 and CDR2 (germline): LNHDA, SQIVND (reference sequence). The CDR3 totals 14 residues. Trimming cost V 6 bases and J 0 bases, with 12 bases left between them. Written as DNA, the CDR3 is TGTGCCAGTAGGGAGCGGGCGAGCTCCTACGAGCAGTACTTC. Its translation is CASRERASSYEQYF. Filled out from reference TRBV19 and TRBJ2-7, the complete variable domain reads DGGITQSPKYLFRKEGQNVTLSCEQNLNHDAMYWYRQDPGQGLRLIYYSQIVNDFQKGDIAEGYSVSREKKESFPLTVTSAQKNPTAFYLCASRERASSYEQYFGPGTRLTVT.